The 10 T cell receptor beta chains below were found in one sample sequenced in a study of chemoradiotherapy in HPV16-positive cancers. Measured with immunoSEQ multiplex PCR; TCRdb has only the in-frame clones, and not every one. The table includes 25,000 to 40,000 clones, 88% detected once. The sample here was blood, taken from a patient who underwent chemoradiotherapy. The receptor set was obtained from a human donor with HPV-associated anogenital cancer.

The gene calls are TRBV5-1 and TRBJ1-6; TRBD1 matches at 9 bases. V dropped 0 bases and J dropped 6; count of bases not matched to a gene: 4. Germline V gene lookup returns CDR1 SGHRS and CDR2 YFSETQ. The CDR3 spans 16 residues. The CDR3 nucleotides are TGCGCCAGCAGCTTGGGGGGGACAGGGCGTAATTCACCCCTCCACTTT. The encoded protein is CASSLGGTGRNSPLHF.

The chain recombines TRBV5-1 with TRBJ1-1, with TRBD1 as a possible D gene (6 bases). Looked up from germline, CDR1 is SGHRS and CDR2 is YFSETQ. The V end was cut by 2 bases, the J end by 1 base, with 12 bases between. This CDR3 is 15 amino acids long. The DNA for the CDR3 is TGCGCCAGCAGCTTAACAGGGACGGAGAACACTGAAGCTTTCTTT. Encoded protein: CASSLTGTENTEAFF.

This chain uses TRBV2 with TRBJ1-4; no definite D call. The CDR3 extends over 12 amino acids. Trimming removed 8 bases at V and 4 bases at J, with 8 bases between. CDR1 and CDR2 from the germline V gene are SNHLY and FYNNEI. This CDR3 is CASHRDNEKLFF. The CDR3 DNA reads as TGTGCCAGCCACAGAGATAATGAAAAACTGTTTTTT.

The chain employs TRBV29-1 and TRBJ2-3; tentatively, D is TRBD1 or TRBD2 (5 bases each). V lost 4 bases and J 1 base, leaving 12 bases between the germline ends. Germline loops: CDR1 SQVTM, CDR2 ANQGSEA. The CDR3 runs to 14 residues. CDR3 loop: CSVVRGVGTDTQYF. The CDR3 DNA follows: TGCAGCGTTGTTCGAGGGGTCGGCACAGATACGCAGTATTTT.

The rearrangement joins TRBV28 to TRBJ1-6, with a weak D call TRBD1 (5 bases). The CDR3 extends over 17 amino acids. In germline, CDR1 is MDHEN, CDR2 SYDVKM. Trimming took 4 bases from V and 0 from J, leaving 13 bases between them. The CDR3 region has the DNA TGTGCCAGCAGTTATGGGACTGTGAGCTCCTATAATTCACCCCTCCACTTT. Translation gives CASSYGTVSSYNSPLHF.

The chain links TRBV5-6 to TRBJ2-7, with 9 bases lining up with TRBD1. V shed 4 bases, J shed 1 base, and the junction held 12 bases outside the gene matches. CDR1 SGHDT and CDR2 YYEEEE come from the germline V gene. This CDR3 is built from 17 residues. Written as DNA, the CDR3 is TGTGCCAGCAGCCGCATCGACTGGGACAGGGATTCCTACGAGCAGTACTTC. Protein: CASSRIDWDRDSYEQYF.

This sequence joins TRBV28 and TRBJ2-7, with 7 bases matching TRBD2. The CDR3 sequence is 13 residues long. The junction had 6 bases not matched to a gene; V was cut back by 1 base and J by 9 bases. Germline-derived CDR1 and CDR2 are MDHEN and SYDVKM. In nucleotides, the CDR3 is TGTGCCAGCAGTTTATTCAGGGAGGGGCGGCAGTACTTC. This translates into CASSLFREGRQYF.

J is TRBJ1-1 and V is TRBV28; D perhaps matches TRBD1 (5 bases). The CDR3 length is 14 residues. Per germline, CDR1 MDHEN and CDR2 SYDVKM. Trimming removed 7 bases at V and 6 bases at J, with 18 bases between. The CDR3 sequence: CASIMNSPGAEAFF. CDR3 in DNA: TGTGCCAGCATAATGAACAGCCCGGGGGCTGAAGCTTTCTTT.

The CDR3 protein is CASSDPSGLETQYF. For the CDR3, the DNA is TGTGCCAGCAGCGACCCGTCTGGTCTAGAGACCCAGTACTTC. The V gene is TRBV2, the J gene TRBJ2-5, with D uncertain. CDR1 and CDR2 from the germline V gene are SNHLY and FYNNEI. This CDR3 region has 14 residues. Trimming stripped 6 bases from V and 4 bases from J, with 15 bases between.

CDR3 protein: CASSDPARGLEKLFF. The DNA for the CDR3 is TGTGCCAGCAGTGACCCGGCCAGGGGGCTGGAAAAACTGTTTTTT. The V gene is TRBV25-1, the J gene TRBJ1-4; 8 nucleotides align to TRBD1. Trimming took 3 bases from V and 8 from J; bases not matched to a gene: 8. The CDR3 length is 15 residues. CDR1 is MGHDK, CDR2 SYGVNS, per germline.